What follows are 21 T cell receptor beta chains derived from one specimen sequenced in a study of OX40 agonist ivuxolimab in advanced cancers. The assay was immunoSEQ multiplex PCR, and TCRdb's table has in-frame clones only and misses some. The profile shows about 110,000 clones, about nine tenths of them singletons. Here the sequenced sample was CD4+ or CD8+ T cells sorted from blood, taken in a trial of the OX40 agonist ivuxolimab. These receptors were taken from an adult with an advanced solid tumor such as melanoma, head and neck, liver or kidney cancer.

The gene calls are TRBV19 and TRBJ1-2, with D unresolved. The CDR3 spans 14 residues. Trimming took 1 base from V and 4 from J, leaving 10 bases between them. CDR1 and CDR2 from the germline V gene are LNHDA and SQIVND (reference sequence). In DNA, the CDR3 is TGTGCCAGTAGTATAGCGCAGGCCTCCTATGGCTACACCTTC. It encodes CASSIAQASYGYTF.

The chain recombines TRBV6-1 with TRBJ2-1, with TRBD2 matching over 8 bases. J was trimmed by 0 bases and V by 4 bases; bases with no gene match: 5. This CDR3 has 16 residues. Germline CDR1 is MNHNS and CDR2 is SASEGT. The CDR3, as DNA: TGTGCCAGCAGTGCCAGCGGGGGCCGCTCCTACAATGAGCAGTTCTTC. Amino acids: CASSASGGRSYNEQFF.

With regard to this clone: A junction end diverges from the germline sequence, so it may reflect a read error. Other DNA sequences within the sample encode an identical CDR3. The gene calls are TRBV7-2 and TRBJ1-5, with a tentative D call TRBD1 (6 bases). Germline V gene lookup returns CDR1 SGHTA and CDR2 FQGNSA. The CDR3 covers 15 residues. The CDR3 region is CASSLAGGQGQPQHF. The CDR3 region has the DNA TGTGCCAGCAGCCTAGCGGGGGGGCAGGGGCAGCCCCAGCATTTT.

The chain employs TRBV19 and TRBJ2-3, with unresolved D. The CDR3 length is 16 residues. Germline CDR1 reads LNHDA; CDR2 reads SQIVND (reference sequence). V lost 3 bases to trimming and J lost 7 bases, with 20 bases between them. CDR3 nucleotide sequence: TGTGCCAGTAGTATCAGGATTGGGGTCATTCAAAATACGCAGTATTTT. This encodes CASSIRIGVIQNTQYF.

V and J are TRBV29-1 and TRBJ2-7, with a possible D match to TRBD1 (6 bases). Germline V gives CDR1 SQVTM, CDR2 ANQGSEA. The CDR3 has 16 residues. V gave up 5 bases and J gave up 2 bases, with 22 bases separating them. CDR3 coding DNA: TGCAGCGTTCCCTTCCCTCCGCAGGGGCTGACCTACGAGCAGTACTTC. It codes for CSVPFPPQGLTYEQYF.

The chain carries TRBV5-1 and TRBJ2-5; a weak D match, TRBD1 (6 bases). CDR3 length: 14 amino acids. Germline V gives CDR1 SGHRS, CDR2 YFSETQ. The V end lost 3 bases, the J end lost 1 base, and 10 bases lay between the germline ends. CDR3 nucleotide sequence: TGCGCCAGCAGCTCGGACAGTACCCAAGAGACCCAGTACTTC. Its translation is CASSSDSTQETQYF.

The rearrangement uses TRBV5-4 and TRBJ2-5; a possible D gene is TRBD2 (5 bases). The CDR3 is made up of 16 amino acids. Germline-derived CDR1 and CDR2 are SGHNT and YYREEE (reference sequence). V gave up 4 bases and J gave up 5 bases, with 21 bases separating them. CDR3 sequence (DNA): TGTGCCAGCAGCCTACCTCCGTCGACCGGCGGGGAGACCCAGTACTTC. This encodes CASSLPPSTGGETQYF.

The chain recombines TRBV6-5 with TRBJ2-7; 8 positions agree with TRBD1. V lost 5 bases and J lost 4; bases outside the gene matches: 7. In germline, CDR1 is MNHEY, CDR2 SVGAGI. The CDR3 spans 14 residues. In nucleotides, the CDR3 is TGTGCCAGCAGTAGGTCCCGGGACAGGTACGAGCAGTACTTC. The encoded protein is CASSRSRDRYEQYF.

This chain connects TRBV7-2 to TRBJ2-7; 7 nucleotides agree with TRBD1. Germline values: CDR1 SGHTA, CDR2 FQGNSA. With 5 bases clipped from V and 0 bases from J, the junction kept 10 bases outside the gene matches. The CDR3 runs 16 residues. The CDR3 DNA reads TGTGCCAGCAGCCCCGACAGGGTCTCTTCCTCCTACGAGCAGTACTTC. Residues: CASSPDRVSSSYEQYF.

This clone was observed a single time. The J gene is TRBJ2-4, the V gene TRBV11-3, with D possibly matching TRBD2 (5 bases). CDR1 SGHNT and CDR2 YENEEA come from the germline V gene. This CDR3 region has 14 residues. Trimming pared 5 bases from V and 6 bases from J, leaving 14 bases between. In nucleotides, the CDR3 is TGTGCCAGCAGCGACGCGGAAAGCGGAAACATTCAGTACTTC. Its protein product is CASSDAESGNIQYF.

The rearrangement uses TRBV10-1 and TRBJ2-7; D uncertain. The ends were cut back, 0 bases at V and 6 bases at J, with 9 bases in the middle. The CDR3 contains 13 residues. Per germline, CDR1 WNHNN and CDR2 SYGVQD (reference sequence). This CDR3 reads CASSESGLAEQYF. The CDR3 nucleotides read TGCGCCAGCAGTGAGTCTGGTCTGGCCGAGCAGTACTTC.

This chain joins TRBV2 and TRBJ1-5; the D is unclear. The CDR3 loop spans 14 amino acids. Germline CDR1 and CDR2: SNHLY and FYNNEI. V was clipped by 4 bases and J by 0 bases, with 7 bases between them. The CDR3 spells CASSATDSNQPQHF. Here the CDR3 DNA reads TGTGCCAGCAGTGCAACGGATAGCAATCAGCCCCAGCATTTT.

The chain has TRBV28 and TRBJ1-2; the D gene is possibly TRBD1 (6 bases). V lost 7 bases and J 4 bases, leaving 19 bases between the germline ends. The CDR3 has 15 residues. The V gene's germline CDR1 is MDHEN and CDR2 SYDVKM. The CDR3 sequence is CASKAPGALAYGYTF. The CDR3 DNA follows: TGTGCCAGCAAGGCCCCGGGGGCCCTAGCCTATGGCTACACCTTC.

This rearrangement joins TRBV4-1 to TRBJ1-4; D is ambiguous. From germline, CDR1 is MGHRA and CDR2 YSYEKL. CDR3 length: 15 amino acids. V lost 6 bases and J lost 0, with 11 bases in between. CDR3 residues: CASRVSGATNEKLFF. CDR3 nucleotides: TGCGCCAGCAGGGTCTCTGGGGCAACTAATGAAAAACTGTTTTTT.

The chain links TRBV7-8 to TRBJ2-7, with D unclear. CDR3 length: 11 residues. V was trimmed by 3 bases and J by 0 bases, leaving 0 bases between them. The germline CDR1 and CDR2 sequences are SGHVS and FQNEAQ. CDR3 nucleotides: TGTGCCAGCAGCTTCTCCTACGAGCAGTACTTC. Translated, it gives CASSFSYEQYF.

This clone was seen only once. This chain joins TRBV4-1 and TRBJ1-2, with TRBD1 identical over 8 bases. CDR3 length: 14 amino acids. Germline loops: CDR1 MGHRA, CDR2 YSYEKL. With V trimmed by 3 bases and J by 4 bases, 4 bases remained unmatched. The CDR3 protein is CASSHIQGGYGYTF. The CDR3 DNA reads TGCGCCAGCAGCCACATACAGGGGGGCTATGGCTACACCTTC.

The chain carries TRBV30 and TRBJ2-1; TRBD2 matches 8 bases. This CDR3 is 16 amino acids long. Trimming at V came to 2 bases and at J to 3 bases, leaving 9 bases not matched to a gene. The V gene's germline CDR1 is GTSNPN and CDR2 SVGIG (reference sequence). The CDR3 DNA follows: TGTGCCTGGAGTATCCCTCCCCGGGGGGGCTACAATGAGCAGTTCTTC. Residues: CAWSIPPRGGYNEQFF.

The chain joins TRBV4-1 to TRBJ2-3, with TRBD2 matching over 9 bases. CDR1 and CDR2 (germline): MGHRA, YSYEKL. The CDR3 extends over 17 amino acids. Losses at the gene ends were 1 base for V and 5 bases for J; bases not matched to a gene: 10. The CDR3 DNA reads as TGCGCCAGCAGCCAAGGAGGGCGGGGGGGCATTTTAGATACGCAGTATTTT. Encoded protein: CASSQGGRGGILDTQYF.

The chain carries TRBV6-6 and TRBJ1-6, with TRBD1 identical over 10 bases. The length of the CDR3 is 14 residues. Germline V lookup: CDR1 MNHNY, CDR2 SVGAGI (reference sequence). V was clipped by 4 bases and J by 7 bases; unmatched bases: 1. The CDR3 here is CASSSDRGNSPLHF. The CDR3 region has the DNA TGTGCCAGCAGTTCGGACAGGGGGAATTCACCCCTCCACTTT.

The V gene is TRBV27, the J gene TRBJ2-6, with a weak D call TRBD1 (6 bases). Germline V CDR1 and CDR2: MNHEY, SMNVEV (reference sequence). The V and J ends lost 3 bases and 2 bases respectively, with 11 bases between them. The CDR3 extends over 16 amino acids. The CDR3 spells CASSFKAGAGANVLTF. DNA of the CDR3: TGTGCCAGCAGTTTTAAGGCAGGGGCTGGGGCCAACGTCCTGACTTTC.

The chain recombines TRBV9 with TRBJ1-1; 8 bases match TRBD1. Germline V gives CDR1 SGDLS, CDR2 YYNGEE. This CDR3 has 15 amino acids. V was pared by 3 bases and J by 1 base, with 5 bases of the junction left unmatched. The CDR3: CASSAGQDPNTEAFF. The CDR3 DNA is TGTGCCAGCAGCGCGGGACAGGACCCGAACACTGAAGCTTTCTTT.